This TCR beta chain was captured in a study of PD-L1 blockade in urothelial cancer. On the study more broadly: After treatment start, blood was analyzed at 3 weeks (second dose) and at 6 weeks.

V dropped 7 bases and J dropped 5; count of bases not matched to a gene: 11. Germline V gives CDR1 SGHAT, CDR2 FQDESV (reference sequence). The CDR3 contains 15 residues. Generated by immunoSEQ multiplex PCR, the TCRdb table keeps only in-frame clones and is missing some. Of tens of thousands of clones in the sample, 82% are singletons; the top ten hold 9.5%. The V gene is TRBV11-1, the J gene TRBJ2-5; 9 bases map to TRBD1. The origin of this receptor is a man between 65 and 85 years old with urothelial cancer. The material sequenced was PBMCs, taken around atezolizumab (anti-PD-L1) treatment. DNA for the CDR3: TGTGCCAGCACCCAGACCGGGACAGGGCACGAGACCCAGTACTTC. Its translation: CASTQTGTGHETQYF.